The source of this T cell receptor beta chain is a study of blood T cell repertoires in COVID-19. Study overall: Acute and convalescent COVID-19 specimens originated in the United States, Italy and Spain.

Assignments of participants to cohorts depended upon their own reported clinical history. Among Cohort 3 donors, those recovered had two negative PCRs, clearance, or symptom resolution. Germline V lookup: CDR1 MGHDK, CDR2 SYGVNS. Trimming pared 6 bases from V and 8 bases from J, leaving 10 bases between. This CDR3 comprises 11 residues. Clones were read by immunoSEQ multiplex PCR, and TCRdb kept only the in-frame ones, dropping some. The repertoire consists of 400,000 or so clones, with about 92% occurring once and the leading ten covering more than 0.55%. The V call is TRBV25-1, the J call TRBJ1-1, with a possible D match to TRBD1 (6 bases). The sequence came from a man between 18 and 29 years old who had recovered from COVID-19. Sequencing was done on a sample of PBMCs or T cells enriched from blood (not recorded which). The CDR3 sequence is CASRDSREAFF. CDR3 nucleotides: TGTGCCAGCAGGGACAGTAGAGAAGCTTTCTTT.